This T cell receptor beta chain was sequenced in a study of blood T cell repertoires in COVID-19. The CDR3 totals 14 residues. V dropped 5 bases and J dropped 7; count of bases not matched to a gene: 6. Germline loops: CDR1 SGHTA, CDR2 FQGNSA. As processed by the authors: From reference gene primer amplification, estimates of nucleated cell counts were derived. Using immunoSEQ multiplex PCR, the repertoire was profiled, and TCRdb retains in-frame clones only, with some absent. That table gives V, J and clone size, and the DNA gave D and trimming. The sample consists of about 35,000 clones, roughly 80% of them appearing once. This clone showed up just a few times.

The source material was peripheral blood. This chain joins TRBV7-2 and TRBJ2-2; TRBD1 matches at 8 bases. This receptor was obtained from a man in his fifties or sixties in a cohort sampled during active COVID-19. CDR3 sequence: CASSADRASGELFF. CDR3 coding DNA: TGTGCCAGCAGCGCGGACAGGGCGAGCGGGGAGCTGTTTTTT.